These 14 T cell receptor beta chains were all obtained from the same sample, sequenced in a study of early T cells in non-severe SARS-CoV-2 infection. TCRdb independently ran MiXCR on the 5' RACE reads; one entry per CDR3 protein. The table has around 71,000 distinct CDR3 sequences, around 13% seen once. Sample: whole blood, taken at baseline. The receptors derive from an adult who was a healthcare worker with PCR-confirmed SARS-CoV-2 infection or an uninfected control (not recorded which).

This chain joins TRBV10-3 and TRBJ2-7; 9 bases are a match to TRBD2. V was pared by 9 bases and J by 2 bases, with 5 bases of the junction left unmatched. The CDR3 runs to 13 residues. Germline lookup yields CDR1 ENHRY and CDR2 SYGVKD. Written as DNA, the CDR3 is TGTGCCATTGCTAGCGGGAATACCTACGAGCAGTACTTC. This codes for CAIASGNTYEQYF.

Worth noting for this clonotype: A much larger clonotype is one base distant, so this may be a read error. V and J are TRBV7-3 and TRBJ2-1; TRBD2 is a possible D gene (6 bases). CDR3 length: 13 residues. Per germline, CDR1 SGHTA and CDR2 FQGTGA. V was cut by 8 bases and J by 9 bases, with 17 bases left in between. CDR3 sequence reads: CASGGSESVEQFF. The CDR3 bases are TGTGCCAGCGGGGGGAGTGAATCGGTTGAGCAGTTCTTC.

This clonotype was detected only a few times. The chain recombines TRBV27 with TRBJ2-7; 8 positions match TRBD2. With 7 bases clipped from V and 5 bases from J, the junction kept 10 bases outside the gene matches. Germline V gene sequence: CDR1 MNHEY, CDR2 SMNVEV (reference sequence). This CDR3 is 14 amino acids long. The CDR3 coding sequence is TGTGCCAGCATCCCTAGCGGGTCCCGGAACGAGCAGTACTTC. Translating gives CASIPSGSRNEQYF.

This clonotype was picked up a small number of times. V usage is TRBV21-1 and J usage is TRBJ2-2; the D call TRBD1 from the table was never checked on the DNA. TRBV21-1 is termed a pseudogene. The CDR3 runs 15 residues. CDR3 sequence reads: CASSTTTGYPGELFF. The CDR3 region has the DNA TGTGCCAGCAGCACTACCACAGGGTACCCCGGGGAGCTGTTTTTT.

The chain couples TRBV29-1 to TRBJ2-7, with 9 bases aligning to TRBD1. The CDR3 is made up of 16 amino acids. The V segment lost 1 base and the J segment 4 bases; nucleotides outside the gene matches: 11. Germline CDR1 and CDR2: SQVTM and ANQGSEA. CDR3 loop: CSVEVSYAGTGYEQYF. CDR3 DNA sequence: TGCAGCGTTGAAGTATCCTACGCCGGGACAGGGTACGAGCAGTACTTC.

The genes are TRBV7-6 and TRBJ2-7; tentatively, D is TRBD1 (7 bases). Germline loops: CDR1 SGHVS, CDR2 FNYEAQ. The CDR3 is 19 residues long. The ends were cut back, 5 bases at V and 3 bases at J, with 29 bases in the middle. This CDR3 is CASSPDRVGAGPHNYEQYF. CDR3 in DNA: TGTGCCAGCAGCCCCGACAGGGTTGGCGCGGGACCCCACAACTACGAGCAGTACTTC.

This clonotype has a handful of counts. This chain connects TRBV7-6 to TRBJ2-1; D remains ambiguous. The germline CDR1 and CDR2 sequences are SGHVS and FNYEAQ. The CDR3 spans 11 residues. V was shortened by 3 bases and J by 8 bases, with 5 bases between the two germline ends. This CDR3 reads CASSFTDEQFF. The CDR3 bases are TGTGCCAGCAGCTTCACCGATGAGCAGTTCTTC.

This clonotype was detected only a few times. This rearrangement joins TRBV7-3 to TRBJ2-7, with 10 bases aligning to TRBD2. Trimming took 5 bases from V and 6 from J; bases not matched to a gene: 16. Germline-derived CDR1 and CDR2 are SGHTA and FQGTGA. This CDR3 spans 17 amino acids. This CDR3 is CASSTRGSSGRNAEQYF. In DNA form, the CDR3 reads TGTGCCAGCAGCACCCGAGGGAGTAGCGGGAGGAATGCCGAGCAGTACTTC.

This clonotype was seen many times. The chain recombines TRBV29-1 with TRBJ2-3; weak D call: TRBD2 (6 bases). CDR1 and CDR2 (germline): SQVTM, ANQGSEA. Trimming took 1 base from V and 6 from J, leaving 11 bases between them. CDR3 length: 13 residues. The CDR3 protein is CSVEVGSGDTQYF. The CDR3 DNA is TGCAGCGTTGAAGTCGGGAGTGGGGATACGCAGTATTTT.

Here the CDR3 reads CASSQTTGFYEQYF. In DNA form, the CDR3 reads TGCGCCAGCAGCCAGACCACAGGGTTCTACGAGCAGTACTTC. The chain links TRBV4-1 to TRBJ2-7, with D possibly TRBD1 on 6 matching bases. V lost 3 bases and J 3 bases, leaving 12 bases between the germline ends. Germline loops: CDR1 MGHRA, CDR2 YSYEKL. The CDR3 contains 14 residues.

The chain combines TRBV24-1 with TRBJ2-3, with TRBD2 identical over 7 bases. The CDR3 covers 17 residues. Germline V lookup: CDR1 KGHDR, CDR2 SFDVKD. J was trimmed by 1 base and V by 1 base; bases with no gene match: 7. The CDR3 DNA reads as TGTGCCACCAGTGATTTTGCGGGGAGGGTGGGCACAGATACGCAGTATTTT. Amino acid sequence: CATSDFAGRVGTDTQYF.

This clonotype came up many times. V gene TRBV20-1 combines with J gene TRBJ1-2; 8 bases align to TRBD1. The CDR3 runs to 14 residues. J lost 6 bases, V lost 6 bases, and 12 bases had no gene match. The germline V gene encodes CDR1 DFQATT and CDR2 SNEGSKA (reference sequence). Here the CDR3 reads CSARHLGDRHGYTF. Written as DNA, the CDR3 is TGCAGTGCCCGCCACCTGGGGGACAGGCATGGCTACACCTTC.

This clonotype turned up a few times. The chain has TRBV10-3 and TRBJ2-2; 7 bases map to TRBD2. V gave up 0 bases and J gave up 7 bases; unmatched junction bases: 8. The CDR3 contains 16 residues. The germline gives CDR1 ENHRY, CDR2 SYGVKD. CDR3 residues: CAISESSGLLSGELFF. The CDR3 nucleotides are TGTGCCATCAGTGAGTCGTCGGGACTATTGAGCGGGGAGCTGTTTTTT.

This clonotype was found many times. V is TRBV7-3 and J is TRBJ2-1; D is undetermined. V lost 2 bases and J lost 2, with 7 bases in between. The germline gives CDR1 SGHTA, CDR2 FQGTGA. The CDR3 covers 14 residues. The CDR3 sequence is CASSLSSAYNEQFF. The CDR3 coding sequence is TGTGCCAGCAGCTTATCTTCAGCCTACAATGAGCAGTTCTTC.